This note documents a single TCR beta chain sequence. V was shortened by 3 bases and J by 4 bases, with 20 bases between the two germline ends. The CDR3 has 17 amino acids. The germline CDR1 and CDR2 sequences are LGHDT and YNNKEL (reference sequence). This record belongs to a study of blood T cell repertoires in COVID-19. Study-level information: Whether acute or convalescent, the COVID-19 samples came from the United States, Italy and Spain.

This table comes from immunoSEQ multiplex PCR, and its TCRdb copy is limited to in-frame clones, with some not included. The sample includes about 330,000 clones, approximately 85% of them seen just once. Sequenced input: peripheral blood. The origin of this receptor is a human donor in a cohort sampled during active COVID-19. The V and J genes are TRBV3-1 (or the pseudogene TRBV3-2) and TRBJ2-3; D possibly corresponds to TRBD1 (6 bases). The CDR3 protein is CASSQVFWDKGPDTQYF. DNA for the CDR3: TGTGCCAGCAGCCAGGTCTTTTGGGACAAGGGCCCAGATACGCAGTATTTT.